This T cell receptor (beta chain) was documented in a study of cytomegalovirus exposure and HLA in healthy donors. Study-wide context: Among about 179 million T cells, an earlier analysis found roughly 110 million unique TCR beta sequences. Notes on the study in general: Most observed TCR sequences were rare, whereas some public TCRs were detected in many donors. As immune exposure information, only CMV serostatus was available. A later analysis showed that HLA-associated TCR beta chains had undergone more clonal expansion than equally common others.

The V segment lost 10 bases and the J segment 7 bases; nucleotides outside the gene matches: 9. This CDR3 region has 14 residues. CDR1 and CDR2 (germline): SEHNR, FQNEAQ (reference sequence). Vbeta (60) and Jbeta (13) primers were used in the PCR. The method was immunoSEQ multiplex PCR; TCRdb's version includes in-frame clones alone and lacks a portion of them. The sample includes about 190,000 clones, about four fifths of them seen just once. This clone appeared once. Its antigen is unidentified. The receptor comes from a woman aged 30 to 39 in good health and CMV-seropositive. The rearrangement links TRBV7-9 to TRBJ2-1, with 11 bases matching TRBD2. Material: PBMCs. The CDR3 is CATLEVAGGNEQFF. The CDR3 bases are TGTGCCACCTTGGAGGTAGCGGGAGGGAATGAGCAGTTCTTC.